These T cell receptor beta chains were read from a single sample in a study of blood T cell repertoires in COVID-19. Generated by immunoSEQ multiplex PCR, the TCRdb table keeps only in-frame clones and is missing some. The sample lists about 160,000 clones; over 65% were seen once. Sequences were obtained from peripheral blood. The origin of the receptors is a man between 60 and 75 years old with acute or convalescent COVID-19. The CDR3 runs from the conserved cysteine through the conserved F or W. Each record gives: clone size, CDR3 length, V gene, J gene, CDR3 protein. Clone size is given for some rows only: seen once, a few or many times, or a class if the clone is expanded.

abundance: .
len: 15
v_gene: TRBV7-3
j_gene: TRBJ2-2
CDR3aa: CASSPDRGYTGELFF

abundance: .
len: 13
v_gene: TRBV27
j_gene: TRBJ1-2
CDR3aa: CASSLAPSYGYTF

abundance: .
len: 19
v_gene: TRBV19
j_gene: TRBJ2-4
CDR3aa: CASSIVTTQGGLAKNIQYF

abundance: .
len: 13
v_gene: TRBV18
j_gene: TRBJ2-5
CDR3aa: CASSGDRAETQYF

abundance: few
len: 18
v_gene: TRBV3-1/TRBV3-2
j_gene: TRBJ2-2
CDR3aa: CASSPLIPQLANTGELFF

abundance: .
len: 12
v_gene: TRBV2
j_gene: TRBJ1-6
CDR3aa: CASSVTGTGGHF

abundance: .
len: 14
v_gene: TRBV3-1/TRBV3-2
j_gene: TRBJ2-3
CDR3aa: CASSQDRGSDTQYF

abundance: once
len: 14
v_gene: TRBV10-2
j_gene: TRBJ1-1
CDR3aa: CASSRQGMNTEAFF

abundance: .
len: 17
v_gene: TRBV18
j_gene: TRBJ2-1
CDR3aa: CASSLQTSGGQYNEQFF

abundance: .
len: 15
v_gene: TRBV7-7
j_gene: TRBJ2-3
CDR3aa: CASSLTATSTDTQYF

abundance: .
len: 11
v_gene: TRBV12-3/TRBV12-4
j_gene: TRBJ2-1
CDR3aa: CASSLAEARFF

abundance: .
len: 15
v_gene: TRBV7-9
j_gene: TRBJ2-7
CDR3aa: CASSRPTGLHREQYF

abundance: .
len: 15
v_gene: TRBV10-2
j_gene: TRBJ1-1
CDR3aa: CASSEGRVVDTEAFF

abundance: .
len: 15
v_gene: TRBV27
j_gene: TRBJ1-4
CDR3aa: CASATTGVSDEKLFF

abundance: .
len: 15
v_gene: TRBV6-2/TRBV6-3
j_gene: TRBJ2-2
CDR3aa: CASSLGLANTGELFF

abundance: .
len: 14
v_gene: TRBV4-3
j_gene: TRBJ2-2
CDR3aa: CASSQAPGAGELFF

abundance: .
len: 14
v_gene: TRBV19
j_gene: TRBJ1-5
CDR3aa: CASSTDRGAQPQHF